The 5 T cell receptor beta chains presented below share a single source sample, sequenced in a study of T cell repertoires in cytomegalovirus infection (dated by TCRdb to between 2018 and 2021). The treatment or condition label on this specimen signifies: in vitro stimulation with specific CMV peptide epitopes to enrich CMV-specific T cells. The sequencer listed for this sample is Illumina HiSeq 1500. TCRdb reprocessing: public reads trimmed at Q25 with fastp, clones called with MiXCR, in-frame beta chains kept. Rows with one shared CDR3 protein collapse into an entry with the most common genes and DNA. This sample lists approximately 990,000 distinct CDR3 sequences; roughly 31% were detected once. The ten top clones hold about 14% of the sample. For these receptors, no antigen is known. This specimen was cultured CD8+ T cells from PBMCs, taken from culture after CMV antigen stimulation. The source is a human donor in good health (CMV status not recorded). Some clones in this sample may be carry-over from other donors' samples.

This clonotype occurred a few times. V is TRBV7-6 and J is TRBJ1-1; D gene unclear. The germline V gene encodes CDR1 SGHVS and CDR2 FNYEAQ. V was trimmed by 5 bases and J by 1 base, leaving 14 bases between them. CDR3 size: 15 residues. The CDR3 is CASSPAAEPNTEAFF. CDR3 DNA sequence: TGTGCCAGCAGCCCCGCAGCGGAGCCGAACACTGAAGCTTTCTTT.

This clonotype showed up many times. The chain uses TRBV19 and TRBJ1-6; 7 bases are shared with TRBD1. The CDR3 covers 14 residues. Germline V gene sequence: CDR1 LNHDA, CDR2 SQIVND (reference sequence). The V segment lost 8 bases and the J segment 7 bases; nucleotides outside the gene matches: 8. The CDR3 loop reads CASVGGQRNSPLHF. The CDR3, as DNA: TGTGCCAGTGTTGGGGGACAGCGCAATTCACCCCTCCACTTT.

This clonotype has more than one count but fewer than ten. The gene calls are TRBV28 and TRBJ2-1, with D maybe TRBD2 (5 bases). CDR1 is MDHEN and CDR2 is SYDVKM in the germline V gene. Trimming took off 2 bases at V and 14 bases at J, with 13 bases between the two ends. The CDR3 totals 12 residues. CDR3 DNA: TGTGCCAGCAGTTTAATAGGAGGCATTGAGTTCTTC. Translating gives CASSLIGGIEFF.

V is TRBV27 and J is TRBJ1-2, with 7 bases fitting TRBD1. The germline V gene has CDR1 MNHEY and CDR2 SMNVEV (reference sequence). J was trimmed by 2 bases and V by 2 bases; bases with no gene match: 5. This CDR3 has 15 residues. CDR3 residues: CASSLLGGSNYGYTF. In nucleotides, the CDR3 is TGTGCCAGCAGTTTACTAGGGGGCTCCAACTATGGCTACACCTTC.

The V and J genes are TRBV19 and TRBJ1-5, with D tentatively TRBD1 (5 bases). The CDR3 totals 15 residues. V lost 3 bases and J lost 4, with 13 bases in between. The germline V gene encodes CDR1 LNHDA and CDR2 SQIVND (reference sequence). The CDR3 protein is CASSIRGSPNQPQHF. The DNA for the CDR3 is TGTGCCAGTAGTATCCGGGGGTCCCCTAATCAGCCCCAGCATTTT.